The next 18 T cell receptor beta chains were all read from a single sample in a study of neurological immune-mediated disorders. TCRdb reprocessed the 5' RACE reads with MiXCR, giving one entry per CDR3 protein. Here the sample spans about 87,000 distinct CDR3 sequences, 3% to 4% being singletons. The source material was PBMCs. Receptors originate from a woman aged 50 to 60 with multiple sclerosis.

This clonotype showed up many times. The genes are TRBV20-1 and TRBJ1-5; D call uncertain. Deletions cut 3 bases from V and 6 bases from J, with 12 bases between. This CDR3 spans 13 amino acids. Per germline, CDR1 DFQATT and CDR2 SNEGSKA (reference sequence). The CDR3 sequence is CSAREVAGQPQHF. CDR3 nucleotides: TGCAGTGCTAGGGAAGTTGCTGGTCAGCCCCAGCATTTT.

This clonotype was seen at least ten times. The chain is built from TRBV20-1 and TRBJ2-7; no clear D gene. The CDR3 totals 10 residues. V lost 5 bases, J lost 3 bases, and 5 bases lay in between. Looked up from germline, CDR1 is DFQATT and CDR2 is SNEGSKA (reference sequence). DNA of the CDR3: TGCAGTGCTCTTATCTACGAGCAGTACTTC. As protein: CSALIYEQYF.

This clonotype was found many times. V and J are TRBV6-5 and TRBJ1-1; the match to TRBD1 covers 8 bases. Germline-derived CDR1 and CDR2 are MNHEY and SVGAGI. The ends lost 1 base at V and 7 bases at J; junction bases unmatched: 11. The CDR3 sequence is 16 residues long. CDR3 in amino acids: CASSYFQGAHHGEAFF. CDR3 nucleotides: TGTGCCAGCAGTTACTTCCAGGGGGCGCATCATGGTGAAGCTTTCTTT.

This clonotype was seen many times. The V call is TRBV4-3, the J call TRBJ2-5, with 8 bases fitting TRBD1. This CDR3 comprises 13 residues. J gave up 7 bases and V 0 bases, and 1 base lay outside the gene matches. Germline-derived CDR1 and CDR2 are LGHNA and YSLEER. DNA of the CDR3: TGCGCCAGCAGCCAAGATACAGGGGGGACCCAGTACTTC. Encoded protein: CASSQDTGGTQYF.

The chain carries TRBV11-3 and TRBJ2-2; D remains ambiguous. The CDR3 consists of 14 residues. V was clipped by 2 bases and J by 1 base, with 5 bases between them. CDR1 is SGHNT, CDR2 YENEEA, per germline. The CDR3, as DNA: TGTGCCAGCAGCTTAATCCGGAACACCGGGGAGCTGTTTTTT. This translates into CASSLIRNTGELFF.

This clonotype has a count of ten or more. The gene calls are TRBV12-3 or TRBV12-4 and TRBJ2-5; D gene uncertain. The CDR3 is made up of 11 amino acids. V lost 6 bases, J lost 5 bases, and 7 bases lay in between. The CDR3 DNA follows: TGTGCCAGCAGCACAAGGGAGACCCAGTACTTC. Its protein is CASSTRETQYF.

In its sample, this clonotype was seen many times. The V and J genes are TRBV7-2 and TRBJ1-1; tentative D call: TRBD1 (5 bases). Germline-derived CDR1 and CDR2 are SGHTA and FQGNSA. The CDR3 is made up of 14 amino acids. V dropped 2 bases and J dropped 3 bases, with 10 bases sitting between them. This chain's CDR3 is CASSLRWGYTEAFF. The CDR3, as DNA: TGTGCCAGCAGCTTAAGGTGGGGGTACACTGAAGCTTTCTTT.

This clonotype appeared many times. The chain is built from TRBV25-1 and TRBJ2-6; 7 nucleotides match TRBD2. Per germline, CDR1 MGHDK and CDR2 SYGVNS. V trimming: 4 bases; J trimming: 12 bases; junction bases outside the gene matches: 9. The CDR3 totals 14 residues. As DNA, the CDR3 is TGTGCCAGCAGTGCGACAGAGGGAGGGATCGTCCTGACTTTC. It encodes CASSATEGGIVLTF.

This clonotype was seen at least ten times. The rearrangement uses TRBV4-3 and TRBJ2-1, with 9 bases identical to TRBD2. The CDR3 loop spans 14 amino acids. J gave up 9 bases and V 4 bases, and 7 bases lay outside the gene matches. Germline-derived CDR1 and CDR2 are LGHNA and YSLEER. Here the CDR3 DNA reads TGCGCCAGCAGCCCGGGACTAGCCATTCGTGAGCAGTTCTTC. Residues: CASSPGLAIREQFF.

There are many counts of this clonotype. The CDR3 DNA is TGCGCCAGCAGCTTCCTTGGCGGGCAGGGGGCTGGTAACCAAGAGACCCAGTACTTC. Encoded protein: CASSFLGGQGAGNQETQYF. V gene TRBV5-1 combines with J gene TRBJ2-5, with 8 positions matching TRBD1. J lost 0 bases, V lost 2 bases, and 15 bases had no gene match. Germline values: CDR1 SGHRS, CDR2 YFSETQ. The CDR3 length is 19 residues.

The chain has TRBV10-2 and TRBJ2-1, with unresolved D. Germline CDR1 is WSHSY and CDR2 is SAAADI. V was shortened by 6 bases and J by 2 bases, with 17 bases between the two germline ends. This CDR3 has 16 amino acids. The chain's CDR3 is CASRNRAPTPYNEQFF. The CDR3 nucleotides are TGCGCCAGCAGGAACCGGGCCCCAACCCCCTACAATGAGCAGTTCTTC.

The chain couples TRBV7-2 to TRBJ1-5, with a possible D match to TRBD1 (5 bases). The germline V gene has CDR1 SGHTA and CDR2 FQGNSA. The CDR3 runs 17 residues. Trimming removed 1 base from V and 6 bases from J, with 19 bases in between. CDR3 nucleotides: TGTGCCAGCAGCTTAGGATGGCGGCAGGGCCGTCGTCAGCCCCAGCATTTT. It encodes CASSLGWRQGRRQPQHF.

This clonotype was seen at least ten times. The chain has TRBV10-3 and TRBJ2-7, with a tentative D call TRBD1 (5 bases). Trimming left V 0 bases short and J 6 bases short, with 9 bases between. Germline loops: CDR1 ENHRY, CDR2 SYGVKD. The CDR3 totals 13 residues. CDR3 sequence: CAISESAGREQYF. In DNA, the CDR3 is TGTGCCATCAGTGAGTCAGCAGGGCGCGAGCAGTACTTC.

By share of the sample, this clonotype is medium-sized (0.01 to 0.1%). The CDR3 sequence is CASSWGQGNVGQFF. CDR3 coding DNA: TGTGCCAGCAGCTGGGGACAGGGTAATGTCGGGCAGTTCTTC. The chain uses TRBV7-2 and TRBJ2-1; 9 positions match TRBD1. In germline, CDR1 is SGHTA, CDR2 FQGNSA. This CDR3 is 14 amino acids long. With V trimmed by 4 bases and J by 12 bases, 10 bases remained unmatched.

This clonotype was seen at least ten times. This CDR3 is CATSRGAENQPQHF. The CDR3 DNA sequence: TGTGCCACCAGCCGCGGGGCAGAAAATCAGCCCCAGCATTTT. V and J are TRBV12-3 or TRBV12-4 and TRBJ1-5; maybe TRBD1 (5 bases). CDR3 length: 14 residues. V shed 10 bases and J shed 4 bases, with 17 bases lying between them.

The table lists this clonotype with many counts. The V call is TRBV12-3 or TRBV12-4, the J call TRBJ1-5; TRBD1 might be the D (6 bases). Trimming cost V 6 bases and J 6 bases, with 21 bases left between them. This CDR3 contains 16 residues. For the CDR3, the DNA is TGTGCCAGCAGCCTGAGGTCCGGACGGGGGCGTCAGCCCCAGCATTTT. As protein: CASSLRSGRGRQPQHF.

This clonotype was observed many times. The rearrangement uses TRBV5-1 and TRBJ2-5; D is unresolved. CDR1 is SGHRS, CDR2 YFSETQ, per germline. V was shortened by 4 bases and J by 2 bases, with 6 bases between the two germline ends. The CDR3 sequence is 12 residues long. The CDR3 DNA sequence: TGCGCCAGCAGCGCGAGACAAGAGACCCAGTACTTC. Residues: CASSARQETQYF.

The sample holds many counts of this clonotype. This chain connects TRBV10-3 to TRBJ1-2; D gene ambiguous. Germline CDR1 ENHRY, CDR2 SYGVKD. V dropped 7 bases and J dropped 8 bases, with 20 bases sitting between them. The CDR3 is 14 residues long. Here the CDR3 DNA reads TGTGCCATCACTCCTGACGCTCCCATCGGGGGCTACACCTTC. This sequence encodes CAITPDAPIGGYTF.